This T cell receptor beta chain was sequenced in a study of tumor and adjacent non-tumor tissue in lung cancer. This clonotype occurred once. A read error may account for a junction end that differs from germline. A modified ARM-PCR protocol with three rounds of nested PCR amplified TCRbeta. TCRdb called the multiplex PCR reads again in MiXCR, with one record for every CDR3 protein. The sample has about 93,000 distinct CDR3 sequences, 67% seen once. Germline V lookup: CDR1 LGHNA, CDR2 YNFKEQ. There are 13 residues in the CDR3. This sample's RNA came from whole unsorted tissue. The chain is built from TRBV4-2 and TRBJ2-7; D gene uncertain. The TCR comes from a man in his 60s with non-small cell lung cancer. Sample: lung tumor tissue. Here the CDR3 DNA reads TGTGCCAACAGCCAAGGATCGAGCGAAGAGCAGTACTTC. Its protein product is CANSQGSSEEQYF.